This paragraph reports one T cell receptor (beta chain). Here immunoSEQ multiplex PCR was the method, and the copy in TCRdb shows in-frame clones only, minus some. The sample holds fewer than 20,000 clones, roughly 79% seen once. This CDR3 is 12 amino acids long. V lost 4 bases and J 5 bases, leaving 8 bases between the germline ends. Germline V gene sequence: CDR1 ENHRY, CDR2 SYGVKD. This sample was taken from a study of chemoradiotherapy in HPV16-positive cancers. Over chemoradiotherapy, repertoires were sampled more than once. The chain couples TRBV10-3 to TRBJ1-2; no firm D call. This material was obtained from a patient who underwent chemoradiotherapy. The origin of this receptor is a human donor with HPV-associated anogenital cancer. This chain's CDR3 is CAISGGLYGYTF. The DNA of the CDR3 is TGTGCCATCAGTGGTGGCCTTTATGGCTACACCTTC.